The clone carrying this TCR beta chain showed up many times. Its specificity is not known. This record comes from a study of metastatic and nonmetastatic thyroid tumors. Overall study: Across peripheral blood and tumor or nodule tissue samples taken from malignant and benign thyroid patients, the repertoires were compared with one another.

Source study methods: Building a distant-metastasis classifier for papillary thyroid cancer drew on CDR3 differences across clinicopathological groups. TCRdb re-analyzed the PCR reads using MiXCR. In this record, the V and J calls reflect TCRdb's handling and not the investigators' own analysis. This sample carries about 15,000 clones, approximately 23% of them seen once, and the ten largest clones take roughly 12%. Thyroid surgery was preceded by no treatment in any patient. General study results and limits: When malignant thyroid tumors were compared with benign nodules, TCR beta diversity was reportedly significantly higher in the malignant tumors. This held in both blood and tumor samples.

CDR1 and CDR2 from the germline V gene are MNHEY and SVGAGI. Trimming removed 0 bases from V and 0 bases from J, with 12 bases in between. The CDR3 loop spans 16 amino acids. The sample was tumor tissue. The chain couples TRBV6-5 to TRBJ2-7; possibly TRBD2 for D (7 bases). This clonotype was sampled from a female donor with papillary thyroid cancer or a benign thyroid nodule (not recorded which). Some clones in this sample may be carry-over from other donors' samples. CDR3 loop: CASSYSRGGSSYEQYF. The CDR3 nucleotides read TGTGCCAGCAGTTACTCGAGGGGGGGAAGCTCCTACGAGCAGTACTTC.